This T cell receptor (beta chain) was retrieved from a study of cytomegalovirus exposure and HLA in healthy donors. This CDR3 has 14 amino acids. Germline CDR1 and CDR2: SGHTA and FQGNSA. The V gene end was trimmed by 1 base and the J gene end by 2 bases; junction bases not matched to a gene: 1. Primers: 60 Vbeta forward and 13 Jbeta reverse. The repertoire was sequenced with immunoSEQ multiplex PCR; TCRdb's copy has only in-frame clones and lacks some. The table includes under 200,000 clones, 68% detected once. The chain is built from TRBV7-2 and TRBJ2-7; TRBD1 agrees at 8 bases. Sequences were obtained from PBMCs. The sequence derives from a young woman in good health and CMV-seropositive. The CDR3 reads CASSLEQGAYEQYF. Here the CDR3 DNA reads TGTGCCAGCAGCTTAGAACAGGGGGCCTACGAGCAGTACTTC.